The sequence of this TCR beta chain was determined in a study of response to subunit inactivated influenza vaccine. This clonotype occurred many times. What it recognizes is unknown. General observations from the study: Each seasonal flu vaccination may recruit only limited new T cells, authors suggested.

TCRdb re-analysed the RT-PCR reads in MiXCR, keeping a single row per CDR3 protein. This table holds roughly 790,000 distinct CDR3 sequences, 21% found once. The starting material was PBMCs from blood, obtained more than 4 days after vaccination. The TCR sequence derives from a man in his fifties who received an inactivated influenza vaccine.

The CDR3: CASSLGTRANTGELFF. Written as DNA, the CDR3 is TGTGCCAGCAGCTTAGGTACCAGGGCGAACACCGGGGAGCTGTTTTTT. The chain is built from TRBV11-2 and TRBJ2-2; TRBD1 is a possible D gene (5 bases). CDR1 and CDR2 from the germline V gene are SGHAT and FQNNGV. V lost 1 base to trimming and J lost 0 bases, with 9 bases between them. The length of the CDR3 is 16 residues.